The entry below describes one TCR beta chain. The data stem from a study of cytomegalovirus exposure and HLA in healthy donors. J gave up 7 bases and V 1 base, and 7 bases lay outside the gene matches. Germline V gives CDR1 SEHNR, CDR2 FQNEAQ (reference sequence). There are 15 residues in the CDR3. Here immunoSEQ multiplex PCR was the method, and the copy in TCRdb shows in-frame clones only, minus some. Of some 120,000 clones in the sample, almost 90% are singletons; the top ten hold around 1.5%. Specimen: PBMCs. The receptor comes from a young man in good health and CMV-seronegative. The chain employs TRBV7-9 and TRBJ1-5, with 7 bases lining up with TRBD1. CDR3 bases: TGTGCCAGCAGCTTAGGTGACAGGGAGTACCAGCCCCAGCATTTT. Translation gives CASSLGDREYQPQHF.